The present entry profiles one T cell receptor beta chain with its context. This record belongs to a study of blood T cell repertoires in COVID-19. TCRdb's copy holds only in-frame clones and misses some; the assay was immunoSEQ multiplex PCR. The sample has 150,000 to 250,000 clones, 65% to 90% seen once. The V end was cut by 5 bases, the J end by 5 bases, with 21 bases between. The CDR3 sequence is 16 residues long. Per germline, CDR1 MDHEN and CDR2 SYDVKM. The chain recombines TRBV28 with TRBJ1-1, with a possible D match to TRBD1 (6 bases). The receptor's source is a man aged 40-49 years who had recovered from COVID-19. Material: PBMCs or T cells enriched from blood (not recorded which). CDR3 residues: CASSRTGDRILTEAFF. CDR3 sequence (DNA): TGTGCCAGCAGTCGGACTGGCGACAGGATCCTAACTGAAGCTTTCTTT.